Listed below are T cell receptor beta chains from one sample, sequenced in a study of cytomegalovirus exposure and HLA in healthy donors. TCRdb's table, derived via immunoSEQ multiplex PCR, lists solely in-frame clones and lacks some. The table lists 65,000 to 75,000 clones, 68% of them singletons. The sequenced sample consisted of PBMCs. The receptor source for this set is a woman under 40 in good health and CMV-seronegative. CDR3s include the opening cysteine and the closing phenylalanine or tryptophan. Each record gives: CDR3 protein, CDR3 DNA, clone size, D gene, V gene, J gene. The D gene is left open where the match is weak. Size tells how often a clone was seen (once, few, many) or the class of an expanded clone, and some rows leave it out.

CDR3: CASSIVGGQGTQYF; DNA: TGTGCCAGTAGTATAGTGGGAGGGCAGGGTACGCAGTATTTT; size: .; D: TRBD2; V: TRBV19; J: TRBJ2-3
CDR3: CASTRMRGEKLFF; DNA: TGTGCCAGCACCCGCATGCGGGGTGAAAAACTGTTTTTT; size: few; D: .; V: TRBV6-1; J: TRBJ1-4
CDR3: CASSLEGYMNTEAFF; DNA: TGTGCCAGCAGTTTAGAGGGATACATGAACACTGAAGCTTTCTTT; size: .; D: .; V: TRBV27; J: TRBJ1-1
CDR3: CASILDASGGFHNEQFF; DNA: TGTGCCAGCATTCTAGATGCTAGCGGGGGGTTTCACAATGAGCAGTTCTTC; size: .; D: TRBD2; V: TRBV11-2; J: TRBJ2-1
CDR3: CATSRDQAYSGNTIYF; DNA: TGTGCCACCAGCAGAGATCAGGCCTACTCTGGAAACACCATATATTTT; size: once; D: .; V: TRBV15; J: TRBJ1-3
CDR3: CASSSDLGTAFGEQYF; DNA: TGTGCCAGCAGCTCCGACTTGGGGACAGCGTTTGGCGAGCAGTACTTC; size: .; D: TRBD1; V: TRBV5-6; J: TRBJ2-7
CDR3: CASSVTGVANYGYTF; DNA: TGTGCCAGTAGTGTGACAGGGGTGGCTAACTATGGCTACACCTTC; size: .; D: TRBD1; V: TRBV19; J: TRBJ1-2
CDR3: CASKSGSGNTIYF; DNA: TGTGCCAGCAAGTCAGGGTCTGGAAACACCATATATTTT; size: .; D: .; V: TRBV6-5; J: TRBJ1-3
CDR3: CASSQDSRGLYNEQFF; DNA: TGCGCCAGCAGCCAAGACTCCAGGGGGCTTTACAATGAGCAGTTCTTC; size: .; D: TRBD1; V: TRBV4-1; J: TRBJ2-1
CDR3: CASSAGRGDTQYF; DNA: TGTGCCAGCAGCGCGGGGCGAGGCGATACGCAGTATTTT; size: .; D: .; V: TRBV7-2; J: TRBJ2-3
CDR3: CASGLGTSGTTDTQYF; DNA: TGTGCTAGTGGTTTAGGGACTAGCGGGACGACAGATACGCAGTATTTT; size: .; D: TRBD2; V: TRBV12-5; J: TRBJ2-3
CDR3: CASSPYRGGVDTQYF; DNA: TGTGCCAGCAGCCCCTATCGGGGGGGCGTAGATACGCAGTATTTT; size: .; D: TRBD2; V: TRBV7-3; J: TRBJ2-3
CDR3: CSVEEAGTKQFF; DNA: TGCAGCGTTGAAGAGGCCGGAACTAAGCAGTTCTTC; size: .; D: .; V: TRBV29-1; J: TRBJ2-1
CDR3: CASSYKQSEQYF; DNA: TGTGCCAGCAGTTACAAACAGTCCGAGCAGTACTTC; size: few; D: .; V: TRBV6-5; J: TRBJ2-7
CDR3: CASGTGVFTDTQYF; DNA: TGTGCCAGCGGTACGGGAGTTTTCACAGATACGCAGTATTTT; size: .; D: .; V: TRBV28; J: TRBJ2-3
CDR3: CASSLDGGSTDTQYF; DNA: TGTGCCAGCAGCTTAGATGGGGGGAGCACAGATACGCAGTATTTT; size: few; D: .; V: TRBV7-9; J: TRBJ2-3
CDR3: CASSGLGTDTQYF; DNA: TGTGCCAGCAGCGGACTAGGCACAGATACGCAGTATTTT; size: few; D: .; V: TRBV9; J: TRBJ2-3
CDR3: CASSQDTGQGALLGNQPQHF; DNA: TGCGCCAGCAGCCAAGATACGGGACAGGGTGCTTTGCTTGGCAATCAGCCCCAGCATTTT; size: once; D: TRBD1; V: TRBV4-1; J: TRBJ1-5
CDR3: CASSYAGRETQYF; DNA: TGTGCCAGCAGTTACGCGGGGCGGGAGACCCAGTACTTC; size: few; D: .; V: TRBV6-5; J: TRBJ2-5
CDR3: CASSQAEDRLSGANVLTF; DNA: TGTGCCAGCAGCCAAGCCGAAGACAGGTTAAGTGGGGCCAACGTCCTGACTTTC; size: .; D: .; V: TRBV14; J: TRBJ2-6
CDR3: CAWGWGSTGNEQFF; DNA: TGTGCCTGGGGTTGGGGTTCGACAGGGAATGAGCAGTTCTTC; size: once; D: TRBD1; V: TRBV30; J: TRBJ2-1
CDR3: CASSVTSGGGETQYF; DNA: TGTGCCAGTAGTGTGACTAGCGGGGGAGGAGAGACCCAGTACTTC; size: .; D: TRBD2; V: TRBV19; J: TRBJ2-5
CDR3: CASREAGQGNYGYTF; DNA: TGCGCCAGCAGGGAAGCAGGACAGGGCAACTATGGCTACACCTTC; size: few; D: TRBD1; V: TRBV4-1; J: TRBJ1-2
CDR3: CASSLGVGDTQYF; DNA: TGTGCCAGCAGCTTGGGAGTGGGGGATACGCAGTATTTT; size: once; D: .; V: TRBV7-9; J: TRBJ2-3
CDR3: CASSFQQKAAYEQYF; DNA: TGTGCCAGTAGTTTTCAGCAGAAGGCGGCCTACGAGCAGTACTTC; size: .; D: .; V: TRBV28; J: TRBJ2-7
CDR3: CAISEDTGQNTGELFF; DNA: TGTGCCATCAGTGAAGACACAGGGCAGAACACCGGGGAGCTGTTTTTT; size: .; D: .; V: TRBV10-3; J: TRBJ2-2
CDR3: CASTSPSAGGLQEFF; DNA: TGTGCCAGCACTTCCCCCTCAGCGGGGGGGCTACAGGAGTTCTTC; size: .; D: TRBD2; V: TRBV27; J: TRBJ2-1
CDR3: CASTLGGSNPWSYNSPLHF; DNA: TGTGCCAGTACCCTAGGGGGCTCCAATCCCTGGTCCTATAATTCACCCCTCCACTTT; size: .; D: TRBD1; V: TRBV19; J: TRBJ1-6
CDR3: CASGQQGAFAEAFF; DNA: TGTGCCAGCGGACAACAGGGGGCTTTTGCTGAAGCTTTCTTT; size: .; D: TRBD1; V: TRBV2; J: TRBJ1-1
CDR3: CASSLEGEGYTF; DNA: TGCGCCAGCAGCTTGGAGGGGGAAGGCTACACCTTC; size: .; D: .; V: TRBV5-1; J: TRBJ1-2
CDR3: CASSLQGSETQYF; DNA: TGTGCCAGCAGCTTACAGGGGTCAGAGACCCAGTACTTC; size: few; D: .; V: TRBV7-9; J: TRBJ2-5
CDR3: CATTQGWGTNEKLFF; DNA: TGTGCCACCACACAGGGTTGGGGAACTAATGAAAAACTGTTTTTT; size: .; D: .; V: TRBV19; J: TRBJ1-4
CDR3: CSVSSTASGNTIYF; DNA: TGCAGCGTATCTTCGACAGCCTCTGGAAACACCATATATTTT; size: .; D: .; V: TRBV29-1; J: TRBJ1-3
CDR3: CASSFLLAGGIQFF; DNA: TGTGCCAGCAGCTTTCTGCTGGCGGGGGGTATACAGTTCTTC; size: .; D: TRBD2; V: TRBV7-8; J: TRBJ2-1
CDR3: CASSPPTGKGDQPQHF; DNA: TGTGCCAGCTCACCCCCTACAGGGAAGGGTGATCAGCCCCAGCATTTT; size: .; D: .; V: TRBV18; J: TRBJ1-5
CDR3: CASSLARASGGYQFF; DNA: TGTGCCAGCAGCTTAGCGCGGGCTAGCGGGGGGTATCAGTTCTTC; size: .; D: TRBD2; V: TRBV7-2; J: TRBJ2-1